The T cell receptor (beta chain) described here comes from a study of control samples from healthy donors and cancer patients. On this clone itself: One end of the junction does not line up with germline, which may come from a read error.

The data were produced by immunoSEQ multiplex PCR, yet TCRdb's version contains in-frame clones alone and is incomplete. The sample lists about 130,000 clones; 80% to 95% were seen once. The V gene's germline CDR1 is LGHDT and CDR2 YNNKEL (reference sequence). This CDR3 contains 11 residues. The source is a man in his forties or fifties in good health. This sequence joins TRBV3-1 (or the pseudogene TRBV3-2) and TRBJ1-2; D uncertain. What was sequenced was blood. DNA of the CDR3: TGTGCCAGCAGCCAAGATCTCCAGGTGGTTTTC. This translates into CASSQDLQVVF.